The 29 T cell receptor beta chains below all came from one sample that was sequenced in a study of blood T cell repertoires in COVID-19. TCRdb's copy holds only in-frame clones and misses some; the assay was immunoSEQ multiplex PCR. The data show just over 90,000 clones, 80% to 90% seen once. The sequenced sample was peripheral blood. Receptors originate from a woman aged 80 or over with acute or convalescent COVID-19.

This chain uses TRBV19 with TRBJ2-1; TRBD2 aligns across 7 bases. Germline CDR1 is LNHDA and CDR2 is SQIVND (reference sequence). The CDR3 loop spans 14 amino acids. After removal of 6 bases from V and 5 bases from J, the junction contained 7 bases not matched to a gene. DNA of the CDR3: TGTGCCAGTAGGCAGATAGCGGGCAACAATGAGCAGTTCTTC. Amino acids: CASRQIAGNNEQFF.

V and J are TRBV4-1 and TRBJ1-4, with D maybe TRBD1 (6 bases). Germline CDR1 reads MGHRA; CDR2 reads YSYEKL. The CDR3 contains 15 residues. The V gene lost 2 bases and the J gene lost 3 bases, with 10 bases spanning the gap. The CDR3 DNA reads TGCGCCAGCAGCCAAAGGGGGATTCCTAATGAAAAACTGTTTTTT. This translates into CASSQRGIPNEKLFF.

The chain has TRBV4-2 and TRBJ2-1; D is unresolved. Germline CDR1 is LGHNA and CDR2 is YNFKEQ. V gave up 0 bases and J gave up 7 bases, with 4 bases separating them. The CDR3 runs 12 residues. The CDR3 DNA reads as TGTGCCAGCAGCCAAGAATATAATGAGCAGTTCTTC. Its protein product is CASSQEYNEQFF.

V and J are TRBV6-2 or TRBV6-3 and TRBJ1-5; D gene unclear. The ends were cut back, 2 bases at V and 0 bases at J, with 14 bases in the middle. CDR3 length: 17 residues. The germline gives CDR1 MNHEY, CDR2 SVGEGT. CDR3 in amino acids: CASSYREGTYSNQPQHF. CDR3 sequence (DNA): TGTGCCAGCAGTTACCGTGAGGGAACGTATAGCAATCAGCCCCAGCATTTT.

The rearrangement links TRBV11-2 to TRBJ1-2, with D maybe TRBD1 (5 bases). The V end was cut by 3 bases, the J end by 5 bases, with 10 bases between. Per the germline V gene, CDR1 is SGHAT and CDR2 is FQNNGV. There are 13 residues in the CDR3. CDR3 DNA sequence: TGTGCCAGCAGCTTTAGTGGGGCGTATGGCTACACCTTC. Protein sequence: CASSFSGAYGYTF.

The chain combines TRBV4-1 with TRBJ2-2; 7 positions agree with TRBD2. Germline lookup yields CDR1 MGHRA and CDR2 YSYEKL. The CDR3 extends over 15 amino acids. After removal of 6 bases from V and 2 bases from J, the junction contained 6 bases not matched to a gene. The CDR3 nucleotides are TGCGCCAGCAGACCGAGCGGGGCCAACACCGGGGAGCTGTTTTTT. Translated: CASRPSGANTGELFF.

This clone occurred once. The gene calls are TRBV3-1 (or the pseudogene TRBV3-2) and TRBJ1-3, with TRBD1 matching 8 bases. Germline CDR1 and CDR2: LGHDT and YNNKEL (reference sequence). J gave up 7 bases and V 1 base, and 9 bases lay outside the gene matches. The CDR3 is made up of 16 amino acids. Written as DNA, the CDR3 is TGTGCCAGCAGCCAAGCCGGGACAGGCAATCGGAACACCATATATTTT. This translates into CASSQAGTGNRNTIYF.

The chain has TRBV3-1 (or the pseudogene TRBV3-2) and TRBJ1-1; TRBD1 matches 11 bases. Germline V gives CDR1 LGHDT, CDR2 YNNKEL (reference sequence). The trim removed 6 bases at V and 7 bases at J, leaving 4 bases unmatched. The CDR3 sequence is 13 residues long. This CDR3 reads CASRGQGGFEAFF. CDR3 sequence (DNA): TGTGCCAGCAGGGGACAGGGGGGTTTTGAAGCTTTCTTT.

The V and J genes are TRBV9 and TRBJ2-2, with D perhaps matching TRBD2 (6 bases). The CDR3 totals 18 residues. Germline V gene sequence: CDR1 SGDLS, CDR2 YYNGEE. V lost 0 bases and J 6 bases, leaving 21 bases between the germline ends. The CDR3: CASSVDVSGPNTAGELFF. The CDR3, as DNA: TGTGCCAGCAGCGTAGATGTTAGCGGCCCTAACACGGCCGGGGAGCTGTTTTTT.

J is TRBJ1-2 and V is TRBV12-3 or TRBV12-4; 8 positions agree with TRBD1. The J segment lost 8 bases and the V segment lost 6 bases, leaving 8 bases of the junction unmatched. CDR3 size: 13 residues. CDR3 in DNA: TGTGCCAGCAGGTCGGACAGGGTGGTAGGCTACACCTTC. Protein: CASRSDRVVGYTF.

The chain recombines TRBV7-9 with TRBJ2-1, with 7 bases lining up with TRBD1. Looked up from germline, CDR1 is SEHNR and CDR2 is FQNEAQ (reference sequence). Trimming cost V 5 bases and J 1 base; bases outside gene matches: 2. This CDR3 has 14 amino acids. Here the CDR3 reads CASSPQGSYNEQFF. The CDR3 DNA is TGTGCCAGCAGCCCACAGGGGTCCTACAATGAGCAGTTCTTC.

The chain recombines TRBV3-1 (or the pseudogene TRBV3-2) with TRBJ1-2, with a weak D call TRBD1 (6 bases). The CDR3 is 14 residues long. Germline CDR1 is LGHDT and CDR2 is YNNKEL (reference sequence). The V and J ends lost 4 bases and 4 bases respectively, with 13 bases between them. The CDR3: CASSPRGQIYGYTF. Here the CDR3 DNA reads TGTGCCAGCAGCCCCCGGGGACAAATCTATGGCTACACCTTC.

The chain employs TRBV6-6 and TRBJ1-1; D perhaps matches TRBD1 (5 bases). This CDR3 contains 15 residues. V lost 5 bases to trimming and J lost 2 bases, with 15 bases between them. CDR1 is MNHNY, CDR2 SVGAGI, per germline (reference sequence). CDR3 region: CASSARGGRNTEAFF. The CDR3 DNA follows: TGTGCCAGCAGTGCCCGGGGGGGGAGAAACACTGAAGCTTTCTTT.

The chain's CDR3 is CASSEQSGQLYGYTF. In nucleotides, the CDR3 is TGTGCCAGCAGTGAACAGTCCGGACAGCTCTATGGCTACACCTTC. This sequence joins TRBV2 and TRBJ1-2; TRBD1 might be the D (6 bases). Trimming pared 2 bases from V and 4 bases from J, leaving 14 bases between. The CDR3 is 15 amino acids. Germline V lookup: CDR1 SNHLY, CDR2 FYNNEI.

This clone was counted only a few times. CDR3 sequence (DNA): TGTGCCAGCAGTTCCGGACTAACCCACAATGAGCAGTTCTTC. It encodes CASSSGLTHNEQFF. V gene TRBV6-2 or TRBV6-3 combines with J gene TRBJ2-1, with D possibly being TRBD2 (6 bases). From germline, CDR1 is MNHEY and CDR2 SVGEGT. The CDR3 extends over 14 amino acids. V lost 4 bases and J lost 5, with 12 bases in between.

J is TRBJ2-1 and V is TRBV3-1 (or the pseudogene TRBV3-2), with TRBD2 identical over 12 bases. The V segment lost 6 bases and the J segment 13 bases; nucleotides outside the gene matches: 19. The germline gives CDR1 LGHDT, CDR2 YNNKEL (reference sequence). The CDR3 is 17 residues long. The CDR3 DNA reads TGTGCCAGCAGTCCAAGATCTCTCCTAGCGGGGGGGGTGAGTCAGTTCTTC. Translated, it gives CASSPRSLLAGGVSQFF.

CDR3: CASSSRGLNYGYTF. CDR3 in DNA: TGTGCCAGCAGTTCCAGGGGGCTTAACTATGGCTACACCTTC. This chain connects TRBV6-6 to TRBJ1-2; 8 bases match TRBD1. The germline V gene has CDR1 MNHNY and CDR2 SVGAGI (reference sequence). With V trimmed by 4 bases and J by 1 base, 2 bases remained unmatched. The length of the CDR3 is 14 residues.

The chain carries TRBV28 and TRBJ2-2; possible D gene TRBD1, 5 bases. V lost 2 bases and J lost 6, with 16 bases in between. The CDR3 length is 16 residues. CDR1 is MDHEN, CDR2 SYDVKM, per germline. Written as DNA, the CDR3 is TGTGCCAGCAGTTTAACACAGGTCTTTCGCGCCGGGGAGCTGTTTTTT. Amino acid sequence: CASSLTQVFRAGELFF.

V is TRBV4-1 and J is TRBJ1-1, with a tentative D call TRBD1 (5 bases). The V gene's germline CDR1 is MGHRA and CDR2 YSYEKL. There are 13 residues in the CDR3. V was shortened by 0 bases and J by 7 bases, with 9 bases between the two germline ends. The CDR3 DNA sequence: TGCGCCAGCAGCCAAGAAGCGGGACGTGAAGCTTTCTTT. It encodes CASSQEAGREAFF.

V and J are TRBV27 and TRBJ1-4; the D is unclear. The CDR3 is 14 amino acids. Germline lookup yields CDR1 MNHEY and CDR2 SMNVEV (reference sequence). Trimming pared 3 bases from V and 7 bases from J, leaving 12 bases between. The CDR3: CASSFSQSGEKLFF. The CDR3 DNA reads as TGTGCCAGCAGTTTCTCACAGTCCGGTGAAAAACTGTTTTTT. The variable domain in full, completed from reference TRBV27 and TRBJ1-4, reads EAQVTQNPRYLITVTGKKLTVTCSQNMNHEYMSWYRQDPGLGLRQIYYSMNVEVTDKGDVPEGYKVSRKEKRNFPLILESPSPNQTSLYFCASSFSQSGEKLFFGSGTQLSVL.

CDR3 nucleotides: TGTGCCAGCAGTTACTCAGCACAGGGGCATTCTGGCTACACCTTC. It specifies CASSYSAQGHSGYTF. The chain joins TRBV6-6 to TRBJ1-2; 7 bases fit TRBD1. CDR1 and CDR2 (germline): MNHNY, SVGAGI (reference sequence). CDR3 length: 15 amino acids. The V and J ends lost 0 bases and 7 bases, in that order; junction bases with no gene match: 8.

In its sample, this clone was seen a few times. This chain uses TRBV18 with TRBJ2-6; D perhaps matches TRBD1 (7 bases). Trimming took off 2 bases at V and 1 base at J, with 18 bases between the two ends. The CDR3 has 19 amino acids. CDR1 and CDR2 from the germline V gene are KGHSH and LQKENI. CDR3 coding DNA: TGTGCCAGCTCACCAAATACCGCAGGGGGAGGTTCTGGGGCCAACGTCCTGACTTTC. Protein sequence: CASSPNTAGGGSGANVLTF.

The chain employs TRBV19 and TRBJ2-5; 7 nucleotides match TRBD1. Germline V gene data show CDR1 as LNHDA and CDR2 as SQIVND (reference sequence). Trimming cost V 3 bases and J 5 bases; bases outside gene matches: 6. The CDR3 length is 14 residues. CDR3 loop: CASSINRGSETQYF. In DNA form, the CDR3 reads TGTGCCAGTAGTATCAACAGGGGATCGGAGACCCAGTACTTC.

The rearrangement uses TRBV6-5 and TRBJ2-3; D not resolved. V was cut by 6 bases and J by 0 bases, with 7 bases left in between. This CDR3 has 13 residues. Looked up from germline, CDR1 is MNHEY and CDR2 is SVGAGI. Written as DNA, the CDR3 is TGTGCCAGCAGCCGCGGCAGCACAGATACGCAGTATTTT. Translated: CASSRGSTDTQYF.

The chain carries TRBV7-9 and TRBJ2-5; maybe TRBD1 (5 bases). The CDR3 has 14 residues. The ends were cut back, 1 base at V and 2 bases at J, with 8 bases in the middle. In germline, CDR1 is SEHNR, CDR2 FQNEAQ (reference sequence). CDR3 loop: CASSLGSGQETQYF. The CDR3 nucleotides are TGTGCCAGCAGCTTAGGGTCAGGGCAAGAGACCCAGTACTTC.

The chain recombines TRBV20-1 with TRBJ2-1, with D maybe TRBD2 (6 bases). The germline gives CDR1 DFQATT, CDR2 SNEGSKA (reference sequence). This CDR3 spans 11 amino acids. V lost 3 bases, J lost 11 bases, and 11 bases lay in between. CDR3 residues: CSARFGTQQFF. Here the CDR3 DNA reads TGCAGTGCTAGGTTCGGGACTCAGCAGTTCTTC.

The chain is built from TRBV21-1 and TRBJ2-7; no DNA check was done on the table's D call, TRBD2. TRBV21-1 is an annotated pseudogene. CDR3 length equals 12 residues. DNA for the CDR3: TGTGCCAGCAGCGCGAGGAATTACGAGCAGTACTTC. Translating gives CASSARNYEQYF.

CDR3 in DNA: TGTGGATACAGGGATGATACGCAGTATTTT. Amino acid sequence: CGYRDDTQYF. The V and J genes are TRBV12-5 and TRBJ2-3, with D tentatively TRBD1 (6 bases). Germline values: CDR1 LGHNT, CDR2 FRNRAP. The CDR3 contains 10 residues.

This clone was counted only a few times. V gene TRBV6-7 combines with J gene TRBJ2-7; 7 nucleotides align to TRBD1. TRBV6-7 is known as an ORF, though its function is uncertain. CDR3 length: 18 amino acids. The ends lost 0 bases at V and 7 bases at J; junction bases unmatched: 18. The CDR3 nucleotides are TGTGCCAGCAGTTACTCTGCTCCATGGACAGGAGGTACGGTAGAGCAGTACTTC. It specifies CASSYSAPWTGGTVEQYF.